The 12 T cell receptor beta chains below were found in one sample sequenced in a study of cytomegalovirus exposure and HLA in healthy donors. PCR amplification relied on 60 Vbeta primers (plus 13 Jbeta primers). The table came from immunoSEQ multiplex PCR; TCRdb's copy has only in-frame clones and leaves some out. The sample includes roughly 180,000 clones, 82% of them seen just once. Sequencing was carried out using PBMCs. These TCRs come from a man aged 35-49 years in good health and CMV-seronegative.

The chain carries TRBV11-3 and TRBJ2-3, with TRBD2 identical over 9 bases. The junction had 15 bases not matched to a gene; V was cut back by 3 bases and J by 2 bases. The V gene's germline CDR1 is SGHNT and CDR2 YENEEA. The CDR3 has 19 amino acids. The CDR3 is CASSFNRLAGLEITDTQYF. The CDR3 coding sequence is TGTGCCAGCAGCTTTAACCGGCTAGCGGGACTAGAGATCACAGATACGCAGTATTTT. The complete variable domain, with remaining parts taken from reference TRBV11-3 and TRBJ2-3, reads EAGVVQSPRYKIIEKKQPVAFWCNPISGHNTLYWYLQNLGQGPELLIRYENEEAVDDSQLPKDRFSAERLKGVDSTLKIQPAELGDSAVYLCASSFNRLAGLEITDTQYFGPGTRLTVL.

The V gene is TRBV5-6, the J gene TRBJ2-1, with TRBD1 identical over 9 bases. Germline V gene data show CDR1 as SGHDT and CDR2 as YYEEEE. After removal of 4 bases from V and 3 bases from J, the junction contained 5 bases not matched to a gene. The CDR3 totals 15 residues. For the CDR3, the DNA is TGTGCCAGCAGCCTGGGACAGGGCTTCTACAATGAGCAGTTCTTC. It yields the protein CASSLGQGFYNEQFF.

The V call is TRBV6-5, the J call TRBJ1-1, with a weak D call TRBD1 (6 bases). CDR1 MNHEY and CDR2 SVGAGI come from the germline V gene. The CDR3 is made up of 13 amino acids. V lost 5 bases and J lost 13, with 20 bases in between. CDR3 in amino acids: CASSQNRDIRGFF. For the CDR3, the DNA is TGTGCCAGCAGTCAAAACAGGGACATTCGGGGTTTCTTT.

V usage is TRBV28 and J usage is TRBJ1-1, with a weak D call TRBD1 (5 bases). The germline V and J ends were trimmed by 4 bases and 0 bases, with 9 bases remaining between them. The CDR3 spans 14 residues. Germline V gene sequence: CDR1 MDHEN, CDR2 SYDVKM. The CDR3 coding sequence is TGTGCCAGCAGTTCGACAGCTATGAACACTGAAGCTTTCTTT. It translates to CASSSTAMNTEAFF.

The chain uses TRBV6-6 and TRBJ2-1; 10 bases match TRBD2. The CDR3 consists of 14 residues. Germline trimming cut 8 bases from V and 3 bases from J; bases unmatched to any gene: 4. CDR1 is MNHNY, CDR2 SVGAGI, per germline (reference sequence). The DNA of the CDR3 is TGTGCCAGCCTCCTAGCGGGAGTCTACAATGAGCAGTTCTTC. Translation: CASLLAGVYNEQFF.

The chain joins TRBV7-6 to TRBJ1-1; a possible D gene is TRBD1 (6 bases). This CDR3 is built from 14 residues. Trimming left V 2 bases short and J 1 base short, with 8 bases between. Germline assignment: CDR1 SGHVS and CDR2 FNYEAQ. The CDR3 DNA reads TGTGCCAGCAGCTTACGGGACACGAACACTGAAGCTTTCTTT. The encoded protein is CASSLRDTNTEAFF.

V is TRBV27 and J is TRBJ1-5; the D gene is possibly TRBD1 (5 bases). V was clipped by 5 bases and J by 2 bases, with 13 bases between them. The CDR3 covers 15 residues. The germline V gene has CDR1 MNHEY and CDR2 SMNVEV (reference sequence). CDR3 residues: CASSKGIKGNQPQHF. As DNA, the CDR3 is TGTGCCAGCAGTAAGGGGATCAAGGGCAATCAGCCCCAGCATTTT.

This chain links TRBV11-2 with TRBJ1-5, with D hard to call. Germline CDR1 reads SGHAT; CDR2 reads FQNNGV. V gave up 0 bases and J gave up 6 bases, with 6 bases separating them. CDR3 length equals 13 residues. Here the CDR3 DNA reads TGTGCCAGCAGCTTAGATAGAGGTCAGCCCCAGCATTTT. It yields the protein CASSLDRGQPQHF.

This chain joins TRBV27 and TRBJ2-3; TRBD2 matches at 9 bases. The CDR3 has 15 residues. J gave up 6 bases and V 10 bases, and 14 bases lay outside the gene matches. CDR1 and CDR2 (germline): MNHEY, SMNVEV (reference sequence). The CDR3 sequence is CATFKAGGGWDTQYF. CDR3 DNA: TGTGCCACGTTTAAAGCGGGAGGTGGGTGGGATACGCAGTATTTT.

V is TRBV7-2 and J is TRBJ1-2, with D perhaps TRBD1 (5 bases). The CDR3 is 15 residues long. The germline CDR1 and CDR2 sequences are SGHTA and FQGNSA. Between the trimmed V and J ends, which lost 1 base and 4 bases, there was a span of 13 bases. The CDR3 is CASSLESVRAYGYTF. The DNA for the CDR3 is TGTGCCAGCAGCTTAGAATCAGTCAGGGCCTATGGCTACACCTTC. The full variable domain, with the rest looked up from reference TRBV7-2 and TRBJ1-2, is GAGVSQSPSNKVTEKGKDVELRCDPISGHTALYWYRQSLGQGLEFLIYFQGNSAPDKSGLPSDRFSAERTGGSVSTLTIQRTQQEDSAVYLCASSLESVRAYGYTFGSGTRLTVV.

This CDR3 reads CASTRGVRREAGANVLTF. DNA for the CDR3: TGCGCCAGCACCCGTGGGGTTAGGAGGGAAGCAGGGGCCAACGTCCTGACTTTC. V and J are TRBV5-1 and TRBJ2-6; TRBD2 is a possible D gene (6 bases). Looked up from germline, CDR1 is SGHRS and CDR2 is YFSETQ. The ends were cut back, 6 bases at V and 4 bases at J, with 23 bases in the middle. The CDR3 is made up of 18 amino acids.

This chain uses TRBV9 with TRBJ1-4; 9 nucleotides line up with TRBD1. The CDR3 consists of 15 residues. J gave up 5 bases and V 4 bases, and 6 bases lay outside the gene matches. Germline loops: CDR1 SGDLS, CDR2 YYNGEE. DNA of the CDR3: TGTGCCAGCAGCAGAGGTGGGACAGGGAATGAAAAACTGTTTTTT. Its protein is CASSRGGTGNEKLFF.